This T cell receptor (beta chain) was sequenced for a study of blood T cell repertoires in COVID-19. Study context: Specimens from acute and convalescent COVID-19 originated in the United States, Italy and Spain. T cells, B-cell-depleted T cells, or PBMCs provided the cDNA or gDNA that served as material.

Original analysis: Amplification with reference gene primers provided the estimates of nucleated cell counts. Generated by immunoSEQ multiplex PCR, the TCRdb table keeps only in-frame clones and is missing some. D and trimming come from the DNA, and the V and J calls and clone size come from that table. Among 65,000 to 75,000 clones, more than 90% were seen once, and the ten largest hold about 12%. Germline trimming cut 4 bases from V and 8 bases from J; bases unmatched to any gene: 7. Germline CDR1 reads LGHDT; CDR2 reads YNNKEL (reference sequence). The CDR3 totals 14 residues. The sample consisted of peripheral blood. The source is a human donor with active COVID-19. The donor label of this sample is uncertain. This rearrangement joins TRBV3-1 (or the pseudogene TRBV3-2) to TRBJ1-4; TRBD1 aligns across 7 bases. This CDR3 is CASSLDRFTEKLFF. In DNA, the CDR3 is TGTGCCAGCAGCCTGGACAGGTTTACAGAAAAACTGTTTTTT.